The 15 T cell receptor beta chains below come from one sample, sequenced in a study of cytomegalovirus exposure and HLA in healthy donors. This PCR relied on a set of 60 Vbeta primers and 13 Jbeta primers. Clones were sequenced by immunoSEQ multiplex PCR, and TCRdb holds only the in-frame ones, with some missing. There are 130,000 or so clones in the sample; roughly 66% occur only once, and over 5% lies in the top ten. Sequencing was done on a sample of PBMCs. The receptor set was obtained from a woman aged 55-75 years in good health and CMV-seronegative.

The CDR3 spells CASSLERITDTQYF. CDR3 coding DNA: TGTGCCAGCAGCCTCGAGCGGATCACAGATACGCAGTATTTT. The chain couples TRBV7-9 to TRBJ2-3, with D possibly matching TRBD2 (5 bases). Germline CDR1 reads SEHNR; CDR2 reads FQNEAQ (reference sequence). Trimming left V 5 bases short and J 2 bases short, with 11 bases between. The CDR3 totals 14 residues.

The V gene is TRBV2, the J gene TRBJ2-1; no clear D gene. Germline V gene sequence: CDR1 SNHLY, CDR2 FYNNEI. CDR3 size: 13 residues. Trimming took off 4 bases at V and 3 bases at J, with 7 bases between the two ends. For the CDR3, the DNA is TGTGCCAGCAGTGCGGAGAGCTACAATGAGCAGTTCTTC. Protein sequence: CASSAESYNEQFF.

CDR3: CASSQPPGQGSSPLHF. The DNA for the CDR3 is TGTGCCAGCAGCCAACCGCCGGGACAGGGAAGTTCACCCCTCCACTTT. The chain uses TRBV5-8 and TRBJ1-6; TRBD1 aligns across 9 bases. The CDR3 length is 16 residues. V was clipped by 4 bases and J by 9 bases; unmatched bases: 11. The germline CDR1 and CDR2 sequences are SGHTS and YDEGEE.

This chain links TRBV19 with TRBJ1-3; no definite D call. Germline CDR1 and CDR2: LNHDA and SQIVND (reference sequence). The CDR3 is 13 residues long. V was shortened by 6 bases and J by 0 bases, with 6 bases between the two germline ends. CDR3 sequence: CASSGSSGNTIYF. The CDR3 bases are TGTGCCAGTAGCGGGTCCTCTGGAAACACCATATATTTT.

This clone was seen a handful of times. CDR3 sequence (DNA): TGTGCCAGCAGCGCTTCGACAGGGGGGACCTACGAGCAGTACTTC. Translated, it gives CASSASTGGTYEQYF. V gene TRBV9 combines with J gene TRBJ2-7, with TRBD1 matching over 9 bases. The V gene's germline CDR1 is SGDLS and CDR2 YYNGEE. Trimming cost V 3 bases and J 2 bases; bases outside gene matches: 6. The CDR3 spans 15 residues.

This chain uses TRBV7-2 with TRBJ1-5; possible D gene TRBD1, 6 bases. The CDR3 loop spans 15 amino acids. CDR1 is SGHTA and CDR2 is FQGNSA in the germline V gene. Trimming stripped 5 bases from V and 5 bases from J, with 16 bases between. The CDR3 DNA is TGTGCCAGCAGCCCCTTCCGGGCAGGGGATCAGCCCCAGCATTTT. Amino acid sequence: CASSPFRAGDQPQHF.

A few counts support this clone. The genes are TRBV9 and TRBJ2-7; no definite D call. This CDR3 has 13 residues. The V end lost 8 bases, the J end lost 5 bases, and 17 bases lay between the germline ends. From germline, CDR1 is SGDLS and CDR2 YYNGEE. The CDR3 coding sequence is TGTGCCAGTGCCGTTTCGGTTTTCGACGAGCAGTACTTC. Translation gives CASAVSVFDEQYF.

The rearrangement links TRBV2 to TRBJ2-5, with D possibly being TRBD2 (5 bases). Trimming took 10 bases from V and 5 from J, leaving 14 bases between them. The germline V gene has CDR1 SNHLY and CDR2 FYNNEI. The CDR3 runs 12 residues. DNA for the CDR3: TGTGCCACTCAGCGGAGTTGGGAGACCCAGTACTTC. Amino acids: CATQRSWETQYF.

The chain carries TRBV7-9 and TRBJ1-1; 8 positions agree with TRBD1. Per germline, CDR1 SEHNR and CDR2 FQNEAQ (reference sequence). The ends lost 0 bases at V and 5 bases at J; junction bases unmatched: 14. There are 18 residues in the CDR3. The CDR3: CASSLAPVGRGLLTEAFF. As DNA, the CDR3 is TGTGCCAGCAGCTTAGCGCCGGTAGGCAGGGGGCTTTTAACTGAAGCTTTCTTT.

The J gene is TRBJ2-7, the V gene TRBV27; TRBD1 might be the D (6 bases). Germline lookup yields CDR1 MNHEY and CDR2 SMNVEV (reference sequence). Trimming left V 3 bases short and J 10 bases short, with 13 bases between. The CDR3 spans 12 residues. This CDR3 is CASSFQQGKQYF. DNA for the CDR3: TGTGCCAGCAGTTTCCAACAGGGCAAACAGTACTTC.

This clone has more than one count but fewer than ten. This chain joins TRBV10-3 and TRBJ2-7; 7 positions match TRBD1. The CDR3 runs to 15 residues. Unmatched junction bases numbered 8, after V lost 3 bases and J lost 3 bases. CDR1 is ENHRY, CDR2 SYGVKD, per germline. In nucleotides, the CDR3 is TGTGCCATCAGTGATGGAAACAGGGGCGTCTACGAGCAGTACTTC. Translating gives CAISDGNRGVYEQYF.

CDR3 loop: CASSLVSLAGRTDTQYF. The CDR3 DNA reads TGCGCCAGCAGCTTGGTAAGCCTAGCGGGGCGCACAGATACGCAGTATTTT. This chain uses TRBV5-1 with TRBJ2-3, with TRBD2 matching 9 bases. The CDR3 loop spans 17 amino acids. Looked up from germline, CDR1 is SGHRS and CDR2 is YFSETQ. Losses at the gene ends were 0 bases for V and 1 base for J; bases not matched to a gene: 6.

The rearrangement joins TRBV28 to TRBJ2-4; possible D gene TRBD1, 5 bases. Trimming stripped 4 bases from V and 7 bases from J, with 17 bases between. The CDR3 is 15 amino acids. The germline V gene has CDR1 MDHEN and CDR2 SYDVKM. The CDR3 sequence is CASSSTDTSSNIQYF. The CDR3 DNA follows: TGTGCCAGCAGTTCGACAGATACAAGTAGTAACATTCAGTACTTC.

The rearrangement joins TRBV7-2 to TRBJ1-5, with 10 nucleotides matching TRBD1. CDR1 and CDR2 (germline): SGHTA, FQGNSA. The CDR3 extends over 14 amino acids. Trimming removed 4 bases from V and 10 bases from J; junction bases left unmatched: 7. CDR3 in amino acids: CASSSSTGGYPQHF. CDR3 nucleotide sequence: TGTGCCAGCAGCTCTTCGACAGGGGGCTATCCCCAGCATTTT.

CDR3 nucleotides: TGTGCCAGCAAACGGGACAGGCGGGGGGAGACCCAGTACTTC. This sequence encodes CASKRDRRGETQYF. V is TRBV2 and J is TRBJ2-5, with D maybe TRBD1 (8 bases). Germline assignment: CDR1 SNHLY and CDR2 FYNNEI. Trimming removed 7 bases at V and 5 bases at J, with 17 bases between. This CDR3 spans 14 amino acids.